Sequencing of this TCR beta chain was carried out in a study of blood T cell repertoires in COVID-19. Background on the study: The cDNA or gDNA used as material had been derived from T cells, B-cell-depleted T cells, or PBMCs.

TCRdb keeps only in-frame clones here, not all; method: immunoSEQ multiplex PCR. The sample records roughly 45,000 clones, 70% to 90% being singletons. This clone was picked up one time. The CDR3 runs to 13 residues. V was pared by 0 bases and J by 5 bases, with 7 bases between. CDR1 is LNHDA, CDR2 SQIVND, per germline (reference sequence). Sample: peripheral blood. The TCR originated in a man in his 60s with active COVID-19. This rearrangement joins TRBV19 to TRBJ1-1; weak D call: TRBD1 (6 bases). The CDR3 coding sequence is TGTGCCAGTAGTATAGAGACAGGAACTGAAGCTTTCTTT. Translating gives CASSIETGTEAFF.